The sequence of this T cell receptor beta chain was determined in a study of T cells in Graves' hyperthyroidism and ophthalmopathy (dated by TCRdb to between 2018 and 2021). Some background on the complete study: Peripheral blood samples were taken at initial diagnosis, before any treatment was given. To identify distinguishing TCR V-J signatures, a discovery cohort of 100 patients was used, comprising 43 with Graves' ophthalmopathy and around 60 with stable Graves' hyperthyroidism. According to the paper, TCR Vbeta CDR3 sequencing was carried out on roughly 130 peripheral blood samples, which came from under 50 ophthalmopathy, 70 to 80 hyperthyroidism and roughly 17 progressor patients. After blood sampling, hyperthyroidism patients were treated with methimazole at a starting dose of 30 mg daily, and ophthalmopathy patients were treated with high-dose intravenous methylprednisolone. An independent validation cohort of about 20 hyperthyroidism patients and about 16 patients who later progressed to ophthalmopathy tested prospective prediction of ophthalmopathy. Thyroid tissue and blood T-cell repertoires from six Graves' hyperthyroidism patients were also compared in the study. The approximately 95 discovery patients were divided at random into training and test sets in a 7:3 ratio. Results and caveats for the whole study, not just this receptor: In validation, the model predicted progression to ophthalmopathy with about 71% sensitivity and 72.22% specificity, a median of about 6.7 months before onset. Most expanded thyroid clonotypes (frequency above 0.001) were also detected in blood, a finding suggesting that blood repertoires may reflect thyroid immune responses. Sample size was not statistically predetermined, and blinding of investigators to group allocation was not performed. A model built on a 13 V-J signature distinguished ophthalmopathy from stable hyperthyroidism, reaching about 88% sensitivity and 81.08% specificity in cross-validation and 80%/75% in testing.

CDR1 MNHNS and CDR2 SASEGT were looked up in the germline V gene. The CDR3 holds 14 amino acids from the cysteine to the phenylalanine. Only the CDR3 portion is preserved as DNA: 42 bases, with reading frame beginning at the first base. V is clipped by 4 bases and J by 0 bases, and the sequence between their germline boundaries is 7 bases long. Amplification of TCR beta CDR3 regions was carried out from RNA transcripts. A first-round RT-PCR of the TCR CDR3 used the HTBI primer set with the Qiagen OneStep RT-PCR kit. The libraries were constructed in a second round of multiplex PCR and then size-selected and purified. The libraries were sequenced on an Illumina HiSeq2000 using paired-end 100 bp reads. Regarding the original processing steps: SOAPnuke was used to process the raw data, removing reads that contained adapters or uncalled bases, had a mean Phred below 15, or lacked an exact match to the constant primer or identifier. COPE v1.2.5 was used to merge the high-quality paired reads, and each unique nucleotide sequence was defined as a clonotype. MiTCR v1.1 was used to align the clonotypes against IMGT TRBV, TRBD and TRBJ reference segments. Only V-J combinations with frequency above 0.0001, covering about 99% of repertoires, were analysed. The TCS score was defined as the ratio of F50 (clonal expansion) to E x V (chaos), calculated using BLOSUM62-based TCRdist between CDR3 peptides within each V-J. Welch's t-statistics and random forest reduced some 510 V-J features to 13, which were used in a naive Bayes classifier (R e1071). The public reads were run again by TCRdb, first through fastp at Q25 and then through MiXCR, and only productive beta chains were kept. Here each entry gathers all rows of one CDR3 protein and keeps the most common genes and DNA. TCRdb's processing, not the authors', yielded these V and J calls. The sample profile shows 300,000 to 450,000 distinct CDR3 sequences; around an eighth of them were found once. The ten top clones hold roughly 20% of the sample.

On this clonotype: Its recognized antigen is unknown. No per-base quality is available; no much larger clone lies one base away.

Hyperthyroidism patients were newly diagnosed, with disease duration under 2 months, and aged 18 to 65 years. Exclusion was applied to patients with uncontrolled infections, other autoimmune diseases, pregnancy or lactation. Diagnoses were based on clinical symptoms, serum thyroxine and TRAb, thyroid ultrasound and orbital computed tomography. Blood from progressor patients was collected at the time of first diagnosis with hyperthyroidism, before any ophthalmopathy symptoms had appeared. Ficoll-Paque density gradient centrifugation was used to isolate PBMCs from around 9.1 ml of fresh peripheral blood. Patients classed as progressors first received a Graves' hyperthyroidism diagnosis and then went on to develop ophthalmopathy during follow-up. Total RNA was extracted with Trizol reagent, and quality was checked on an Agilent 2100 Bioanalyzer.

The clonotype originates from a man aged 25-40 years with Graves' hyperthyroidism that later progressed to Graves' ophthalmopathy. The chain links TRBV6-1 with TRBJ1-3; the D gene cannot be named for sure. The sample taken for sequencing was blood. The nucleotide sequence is TGTGCCAGCAGTGTAGACGTCTCTGGAAACACCATATATTTT. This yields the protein CASSVDVSGNTIYF.